This T cell receptor beta chain comes out of a study of blood T cell repertoires in COVID-19. Overall study: PBMCs, B-cell-depleted T cells, or T cells provided the cDNA or gDNA that made up the material.

This clone was detected only a few times. Germline V CDR1 and CDR2: LGHNA, YNFKEQ. CDR3 length: 15 residues. Germline trimming cut 3 bases from V and 6 bases from J; bases unmatched to any gene: 8. The assay was immunoSEQ multiplex PCR, and TCRdb's table has in-frame clones only and misses some. The repertoire holds fewer than 650,000 clones, with less than 90% as singletons. The chain employs TRBV4-2 and TRBJ1-5; TRBD1 matches 7 bases. Sequenced input: peripheral blood. The TCR comes from a woman aged 45-65 years with COVID-19, enrolled during active disease. The CDR3 here is CASSQGEGATQPQHF. The CDR3 DNA reads TGTGCCAGCAGCCAGGGTGAGGGGGCGACTCAGCCCCAGCATTTT.